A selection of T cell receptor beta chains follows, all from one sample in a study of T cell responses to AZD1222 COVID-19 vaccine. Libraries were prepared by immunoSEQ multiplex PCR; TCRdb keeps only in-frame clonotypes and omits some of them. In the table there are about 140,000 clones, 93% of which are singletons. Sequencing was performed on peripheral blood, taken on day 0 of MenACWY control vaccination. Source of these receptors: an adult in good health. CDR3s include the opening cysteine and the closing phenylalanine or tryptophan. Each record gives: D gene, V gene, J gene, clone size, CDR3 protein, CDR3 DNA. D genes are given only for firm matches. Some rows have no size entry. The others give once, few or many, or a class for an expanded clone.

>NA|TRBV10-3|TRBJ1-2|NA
CAIDGVYGYGYTF
TGTGCCATCGACGGGGTTTACGGCTATGGCTACACCTTC
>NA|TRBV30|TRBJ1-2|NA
CAWKSFTNYGYTF
TGTGCCTGGAAATCCTTTACTAACTATGGCTACACCTTC
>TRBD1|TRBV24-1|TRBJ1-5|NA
CAPSERDRLLNQPQHF
TGTGCCCCCTCCGAAAGGGACAGGTTACTCAATCAGCCCCAGCATTTT
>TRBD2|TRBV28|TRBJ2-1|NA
CASGPWAEGLAVNNEQFF
TGTGCCAGCGGACCCTGGGCAGAGGGACTAGCGGTCAACAATGAGCAGTTCTTC
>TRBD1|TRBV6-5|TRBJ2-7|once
CASRLNRGNSYEQYF
TGTGCCAGCAGGCTGAACAGGGGGAACTCCTACGAGCAGTACTTC
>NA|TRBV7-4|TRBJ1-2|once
CASSPPGRGYGYTF
TGTGCCAGCAGCCCCCCGGGAAGGGGCTATGGCTACACCTTC
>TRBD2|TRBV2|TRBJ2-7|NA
CASRRGVYSYEQYF
TGTGCCAGCAGACGGGGGGTTTACTCCTACGAGCAGTACTTC
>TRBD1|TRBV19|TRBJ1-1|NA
CASRIRDSGTEAFF
TGTGCCAGTAGAATACGGGACAGTGGCACTGAAGCTTTCTTT
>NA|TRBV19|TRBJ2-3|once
CASSIAPDTDTQYF
TGTGCCAGTAGTATAGCTCCCGACACAGATACGCAGTATTTT
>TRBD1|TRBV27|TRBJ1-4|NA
CASSLGTGWDEKLFF
TGTGCCAGCAGTTTAGGGACAGGGTGGGATGAAAAACTGTTTTTT
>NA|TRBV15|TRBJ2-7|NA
CATSSDRSSYEQYF
TGTGCCACCAGCAGCGACAGGAGTTCCTACGAGCAGTACTTC
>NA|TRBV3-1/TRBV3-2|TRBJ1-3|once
CASSPDRTSGNTIYF
TGTGCCAGCAGCCCGGACAGAACCTCTGGAAACACCATATATTTT
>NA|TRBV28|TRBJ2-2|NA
CASSSTGGGTGELFF
TGTGCCAGCAGTTCGACAGGCGGTGGTACCGGGGAGCTGTTTTTT
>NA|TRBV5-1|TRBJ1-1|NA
CASSPDMVFAFF
TGCGCCAGCAGCCCCGACATGGTTTTTGCTTTCTTT
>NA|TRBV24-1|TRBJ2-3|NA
CATSDRMTPLEDTQYF
TGTGCCACCAGTGATCGAATGACTCCGCTCGAGGATACGCAGTATTTT
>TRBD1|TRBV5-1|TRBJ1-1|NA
CASSLDTTGAREAFF
TGCGCCAGCAGCTTGGATACGACAGGGGCGCGTGAAGCTTTCTTT